This entry lists 11 T cell receptor beta chains sequenced from one sample in a study of blood T cell repertoires in COVID-19. Some clones are missing from TCRdb's copy, which holds only in-frame ones; the method was immunoSEQ multiplex PCR. The profile covers about 380,000 clones, with around 90% appearing a single time and 1% to 1.5% taken by the ten largest. The material sequenced was peripheral blood. The source of these receptors is a middle-aged man with acute or convalescent COVID-19.

V and J are TRBV5-1 and TRBJ2-7; D might be TRBD1 (5 bases). V lost 4 bases and J 6 bases, leaving 17 bases between the germline ends. The germline V gene encodes CDR1 SGHRS and CDR2 YFSETQ. This CDR3 has 14 residues. CDR3 nucleotides: TGCGCCAGCAGCCTGATACAGGACGAAGGCGAGCAGTACTTC. Its translation is CASSLIQDEGEQYF.

The chain links TRBV5-6 to TRBJ2-7; D not certain. CDR3 length: 15 amino acids. CDR1 is SGHDT, CDR2 YYEEEE, per germline. V gave up 0 bases and J gave up 0 bases, with 10 bases separating them. CDR3 amino acids: CASSLGYLSSYEQYF. CDR3 bases: TGTGCCAGCAGCTTGGGCTACCTGAGCTCCTACGAGCAGTACTTC. Together with reference TRBV5-6 and TRBJ2-7, the CDR3 gives the full variable domain: DAGVTQSPTHLIKTRGQQVTLRCSPKSGHDTVSWYQQALGQGPQFIFQYYEEEERQRGNFPDRFSGHQFPNYSSELNVNALLLGDSALYLCASSLGYLSSYEQYFGPGTRLTVT.

This rearrangement joins TRBV7-9 to TRBJ2-1, with 7 bases aligning to TRBD1. CDR3 length equals 16 residues. V was clipped by 3 bases and J by 3 bases; unmatched bases: 8. Germline V gives CDR1 SEHNR, CDR2 FQNEAQ (reference sequence). CDR3 nucleotide sequence: TGTGCCAGCAGCTTCCTAGACAGGGCCAGCTACAATGAGCAGTTCTTC. This codes for CASSFLDRASYNEQFF.

The V gene is TRBV7-6, the J gene TRBJ2-2, with TRBD2 as a possible D gene (6 bases). Germline V gene lookup returns CDR1 SGHVS and CDR2 FNYEAQ. CDR3 length equals 14 residues. Trimming took off 8 bases at V and 0 bases at J, with 10 bases between the two ends. CDR3 coding DNA: TGTGCCAGCGGGAGGACAACGAACACCGGGGAGCTGTTTTTT. It encodes CASGRTTNTGELFF.

The chain couples TRBV7-2 to TRBJ1-1; no reliable D call. This CDR3 region has 13 residues. V lost 5 bases and J lost 4, with 11 bases in between. Per germline, CDR1 SGHTA and CDR2 FQGNSA. The CDR3 protein is CASSERLGTEAFF. The DNA of the CDR3 is TGTGCCAGCAGCGAACGTCTCGGCACTGAAGCTTTCTTT.

The chain couples TRBV5-4 to TRBJ2-1, with D perhaps TRBD1 (6 bases). The CDR3 runs 15 residues. Germline-derived CDR1 and CDR2 are SGHNT and YYREEE (reference sequence). V lost 4 bases to trimming and J lost 8 bases, with 19 bases between them. CDR3 bases: TGTGCCAGCAGCCCAGGGGTAATGAGACGGGATGAGCAGTTCTTC. Encoded protein: CASSPGVMRRDEQFF.

This clone was counted ten times or more. This chain connects TRBV7-9 to TRBJ2-1; the match to TRBD1 covers 9 bases. J lost 8 bases, V lost 5 bases, and 16 bases had no gene match. From germline, CDR1 is SEHNR and CDR2 FQNEAQ (reference sequence). The CDR3 is 17 amino acids. The CDR3 spells CASSRQDRGSSGDEQFF. CDR3 DNA: TGTGCCAGCAGCAGACAGGACAGGGGTTCGAGTGGCGATGAGCAGTTCTTC.

The CDR3 protein is CASSLAFGETQYF. In DNA, the CDR3 is TGTGCCAGCAGCTTAGCGTTCGGGGAGACCCAGTACTTC. The chain employs TRBV7-2 and TRBJ2-5; D not resolved. The CDR3 length is 13 residues. Trimming took 0 bases from V and 5 from J, leaving 7 bases between them. The germline V gene encodes CDR1 SGHTA and CDR2 FQGNSA.

The rearrangement uses TRBV6-2 or TRBV6-3 and TRBJ2-2; 10 bases fit TRBD2. The CDR3 is 16 residues long. V lost 6 bases to trimming and J lost 6 bases; unmatched junction nucleotides: 10. The V gene's germline CDR1 is MNHEY and CDR2 SVGEGT. The CDR3: CASSPPGLAASGELFF. The CDR3 DNA reads as TGTGCCAGCAGCCCTCCCGGACTAGCGGCATCCGGGGAGCTGTTTTTT.

The chain recombines TRBV2 with TRBJ2-3, with TRBD1 matching 10 bases. Trimming at V came to 9 bases and at J to 1 base, leaving 4 bases not matched to a gene. CDR1 and CDR2 (germline): SNHLY, FYNNEI. CDR3 length equals 14 residues. Here the CDR3 reads CASLDRGGTDTQYF. Written as DNA, the CDR3 is TGTGCCAGTCTGGACAGGGGGGGCACAGATACGCAGTATTTT.

The CDR3 DNA follows: TGCGCCAGCAGTCTGAGCCCGAGAGACAACCACTACGAGCAGTACTTC. As protein: CASSLSPRDNHYEQYF. The rearrangement joins TRBV10-2 to TRBJ2-7; D is uncertain. V gave up 5 bases and J gave up 3 bases, with 20 bases separating them. The CDR3 has 16 residues. Germline CDR1 is WSHSY and CDR2 is SAAADI.